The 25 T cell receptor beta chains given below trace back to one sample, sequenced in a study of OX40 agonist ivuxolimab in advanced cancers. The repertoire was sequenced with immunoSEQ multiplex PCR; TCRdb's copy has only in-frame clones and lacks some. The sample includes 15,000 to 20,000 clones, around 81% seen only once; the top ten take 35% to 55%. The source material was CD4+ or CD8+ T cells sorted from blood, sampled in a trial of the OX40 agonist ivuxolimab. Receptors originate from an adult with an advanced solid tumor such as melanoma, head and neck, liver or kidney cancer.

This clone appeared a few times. The CDR3 DNA follows: TGTGCCAGCAGTCCCGGACAGATCAATCAGCCCCAGCATTTT. Amino acid sequence: CASSPGQINQPQHF. This rearrangement joins TRBV27 to TRBJ1-5; D possibly corresponds to TRBD1 (6 bases). CDR3 length: 14 amino acids. V was clipped by 5 bases and J by 3 bases, with 11 bases between them. Germline V lookup: CDR1 MNHEY, CDR2 SMNVEV (reference sequence).

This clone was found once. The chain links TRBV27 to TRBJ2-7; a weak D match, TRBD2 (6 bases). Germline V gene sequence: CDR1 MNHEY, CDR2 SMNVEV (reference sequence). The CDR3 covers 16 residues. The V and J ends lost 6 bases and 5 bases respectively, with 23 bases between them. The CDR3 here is CASSSLEPGGIHEQYF. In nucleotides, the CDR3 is TGTGCCAGCAGCTCCCTGGAGCCAGGAGGGATCCACGAGCAGTACTTC.

CDR3 protein: CASSQRTGEETQYF. The DNA for the CDR3 is TGCGCCAGCAGCCAACGGACAGGGGAAGAGACCCAGTACTTC. The V gene is TRBV4-1, the J gene TRBJ2-5; 9 bases agree with TRBD1. The CDR3 is made up of 14 amino acids. Germline V gives CDR1 MGHRA, CDR2 YSYEKL. V lost 2 bases to trimming and J lost 3 bases; unmatched junction nucleotides: 1.

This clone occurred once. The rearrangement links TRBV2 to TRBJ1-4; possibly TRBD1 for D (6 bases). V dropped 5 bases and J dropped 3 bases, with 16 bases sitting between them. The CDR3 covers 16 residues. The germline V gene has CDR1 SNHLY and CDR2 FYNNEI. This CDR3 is CASSREEGVANEKLFF. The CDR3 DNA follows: TGTGCCAGCAGTCGGGAGGAGGGGGTCGCTAATGAAAAACTGTTTTTT.

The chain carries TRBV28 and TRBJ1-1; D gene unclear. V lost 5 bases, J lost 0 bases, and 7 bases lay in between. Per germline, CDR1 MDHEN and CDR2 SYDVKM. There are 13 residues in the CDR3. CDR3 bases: TGTGCCAGCAGTCCTTCAATGAACACTGAAGCTTTCTTT. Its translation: CASSPSMNTEAFF. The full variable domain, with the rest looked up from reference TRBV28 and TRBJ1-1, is DVKVTQSSRYLVKRTGEKVFLECVQDMDHENMFWYRQDPGLGLRLIYFSYDVKMKEKGDIPEGYSVSREKKERFSLILESASTNQTSMYLCASSPSMNTEAFFGQGTRLTVV.

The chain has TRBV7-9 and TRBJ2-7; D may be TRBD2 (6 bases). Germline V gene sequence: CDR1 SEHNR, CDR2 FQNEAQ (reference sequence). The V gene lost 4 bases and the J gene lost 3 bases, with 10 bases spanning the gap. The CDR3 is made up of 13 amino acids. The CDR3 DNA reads TGTGCCAGCAGCTCAGCGGAGGGCTACGAGCAGTACTTC. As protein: CASSSAEGYEQYF.

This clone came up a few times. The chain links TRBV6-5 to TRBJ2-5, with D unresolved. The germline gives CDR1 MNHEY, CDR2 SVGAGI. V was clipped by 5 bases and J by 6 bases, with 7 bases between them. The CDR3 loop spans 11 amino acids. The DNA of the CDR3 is TGTGCCAGCAGTGAAACCCAGACCCAGTACTTC. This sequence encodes CASSETQTQYF.

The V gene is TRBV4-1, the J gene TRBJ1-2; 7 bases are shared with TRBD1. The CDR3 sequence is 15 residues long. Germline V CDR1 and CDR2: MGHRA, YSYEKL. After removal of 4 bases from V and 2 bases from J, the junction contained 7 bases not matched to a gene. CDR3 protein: CASSLDLGQNYGYTF. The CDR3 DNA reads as TGCGCCAGCAGCCTAGATCTGGGACAGAACTATGGCTACACCTTC.

CDR3 coding DNA: TGTGCCAGCAGTTATTATAAAGGCGATGAGCAGTTCTTC. This gives the protein CASSYYKGDEQFF. This rearrangement joins TRBV27 to TRBJ2-1; D is ambiguous. V lost 4 bases and J 8 bases, leaving 12 bases between the germline ends. The germline gives CDR1 MNHEY, CDR2 SMNVEV (reference sequence). CDR3 length equals 13 residues.

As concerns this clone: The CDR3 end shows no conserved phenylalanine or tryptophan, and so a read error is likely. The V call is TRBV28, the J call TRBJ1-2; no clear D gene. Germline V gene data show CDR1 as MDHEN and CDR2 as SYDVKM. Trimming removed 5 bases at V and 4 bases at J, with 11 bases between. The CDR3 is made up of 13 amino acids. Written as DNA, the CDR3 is TGTGCCAGCAGTCTGCCGACTGGCTATGGCTACACCCTC. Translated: CASSLPTGYGYTL.

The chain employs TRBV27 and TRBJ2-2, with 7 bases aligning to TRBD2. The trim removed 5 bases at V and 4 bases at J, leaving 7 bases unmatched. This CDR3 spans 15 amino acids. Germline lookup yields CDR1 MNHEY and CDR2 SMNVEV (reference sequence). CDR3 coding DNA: TGTGCCAGCAGTCCGTTGGGGGGGGGCACCGGGGAGCTGTTTTTT. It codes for CASSPLGGGTGELFF.

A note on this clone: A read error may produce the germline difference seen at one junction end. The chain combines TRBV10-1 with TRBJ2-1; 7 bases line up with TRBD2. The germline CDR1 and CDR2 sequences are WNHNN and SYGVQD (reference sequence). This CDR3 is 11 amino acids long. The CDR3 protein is CASGSGTSLLF. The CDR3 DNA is TGCGCCAGCGGGAGCGGGACCTCCCTCCTCTTC.

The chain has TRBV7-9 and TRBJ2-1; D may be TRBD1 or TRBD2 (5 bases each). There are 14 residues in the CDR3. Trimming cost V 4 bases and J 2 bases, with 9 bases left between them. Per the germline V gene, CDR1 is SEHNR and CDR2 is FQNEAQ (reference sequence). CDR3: CASSSGATYNEQFF. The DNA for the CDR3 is TGTGCCAGCAGCTCCGGGGCAACCTACAATGAGCAGTTCTTC.

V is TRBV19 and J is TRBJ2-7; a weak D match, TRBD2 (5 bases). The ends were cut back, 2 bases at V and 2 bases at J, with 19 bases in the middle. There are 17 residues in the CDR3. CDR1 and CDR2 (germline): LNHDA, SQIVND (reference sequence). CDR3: CASSIISVEGGPYEQYF. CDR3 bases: TGTGCCAGTAGTATAATTAGCGTCGAGGGCGGTCCCTACGAGCAGTACTTC.

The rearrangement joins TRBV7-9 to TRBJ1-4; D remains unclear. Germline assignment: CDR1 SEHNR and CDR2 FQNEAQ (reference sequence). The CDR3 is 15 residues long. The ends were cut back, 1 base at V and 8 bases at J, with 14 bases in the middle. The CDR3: CASSLGFPPGEKLFF. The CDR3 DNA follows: TGTGCCAGCAGCTTAGGATTCCCGCCCGGCGAAAAACTGTTTTTT. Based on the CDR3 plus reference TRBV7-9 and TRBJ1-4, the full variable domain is DTGVSQNPRHKITKRGQNVTFRCDPISEHNRLYWYRQTLGQGPEFLTYFQNEAQLEKSRLLSDRFSAERPKGSFSTLEIQRTEQGDSAMYLCASSLGFPPGEKLFFGSGTQLSVL.

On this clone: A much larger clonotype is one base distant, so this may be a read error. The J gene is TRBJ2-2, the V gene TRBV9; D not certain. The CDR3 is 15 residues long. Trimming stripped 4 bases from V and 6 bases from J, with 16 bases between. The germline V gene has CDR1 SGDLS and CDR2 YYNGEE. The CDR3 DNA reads TGTGCCAGCAGCCCCTACTCCCGGAGTGCCGGGGAGCTGTTTTTT. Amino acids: CASSPYSRSAGELFF.

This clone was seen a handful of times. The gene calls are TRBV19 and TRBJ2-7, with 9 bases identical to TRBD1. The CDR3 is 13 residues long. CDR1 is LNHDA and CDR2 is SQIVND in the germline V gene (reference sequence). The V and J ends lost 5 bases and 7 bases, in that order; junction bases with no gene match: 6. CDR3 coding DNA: TGTGCCAGTAGTCAAGGACAGGGGTGGGAGCAGTACTTC. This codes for CASSQGQGWEQYF. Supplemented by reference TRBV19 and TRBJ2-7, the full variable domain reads DGGITQSPKYLFRKEGQNVTLSCEQNLNHDAMYWYRQDPGQGLRLIYYSQIVNDFQKGDIAEGYSVSREKKESFPLTVTSAQKNPTAFYLCASSQGQGWEQYFGPGTRLTVT.

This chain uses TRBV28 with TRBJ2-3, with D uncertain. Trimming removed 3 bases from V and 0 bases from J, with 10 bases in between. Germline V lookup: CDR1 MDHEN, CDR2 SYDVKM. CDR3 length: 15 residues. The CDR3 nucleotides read TGTGCCAGCAGTTTCTCGGTCCCTAGCACAGATACGCAGTATTTT. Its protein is CASSFSVPSTDTQYF. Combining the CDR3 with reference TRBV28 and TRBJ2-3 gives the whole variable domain DVKVTQSSRYLVKRTGEKVFLECVQDMDHENMFWYRQDPGLGLRLIYFSYDVKMKEKGDIPEGYSVSREKKERFSLILESASTNQTSMYLCASSFSVPSTDTQYFGPGTRLTVL.

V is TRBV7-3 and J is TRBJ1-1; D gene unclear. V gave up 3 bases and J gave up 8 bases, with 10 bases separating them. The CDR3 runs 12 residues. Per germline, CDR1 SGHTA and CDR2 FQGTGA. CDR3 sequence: CASSFDKSEAFF. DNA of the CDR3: TGTGCCAGCAGCTTTGACAAATCCGAAGCTTTCTTT. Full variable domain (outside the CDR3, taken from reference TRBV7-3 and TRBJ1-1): GAGVSQTPSNKVTEKGKYVELRCDPISGHTALYWYRQSLGQGPEFLIYFQGTGAADDSGLPNDRFFAVRPEGSVSTLKIQRTERGDSAVYLCASSFDKSEAFFGQGTRLTVV.

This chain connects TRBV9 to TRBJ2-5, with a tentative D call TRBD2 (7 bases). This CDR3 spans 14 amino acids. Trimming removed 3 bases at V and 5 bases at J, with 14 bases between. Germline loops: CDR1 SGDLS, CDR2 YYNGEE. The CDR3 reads CASSEPGGYETQYF. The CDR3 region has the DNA TGTGCCAGCAGCGAGCCGGGGGGCTACGAGACCCAGTACTTC.

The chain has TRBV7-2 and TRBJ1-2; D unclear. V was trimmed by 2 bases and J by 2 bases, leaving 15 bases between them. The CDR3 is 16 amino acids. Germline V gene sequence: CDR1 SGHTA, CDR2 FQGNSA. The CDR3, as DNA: TGTGCCAGCAGCTTACTCGTCAGCGTCTCGAACTATGGCTACACCTTC. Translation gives CASSLLVSVSNYGYTF.

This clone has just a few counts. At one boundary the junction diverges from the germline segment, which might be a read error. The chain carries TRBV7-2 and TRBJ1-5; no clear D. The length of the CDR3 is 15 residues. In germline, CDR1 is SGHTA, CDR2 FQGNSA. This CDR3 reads CASSQDVGSNQPQHF. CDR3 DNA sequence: TGCGCCAGCAGCCAAGACGTGGGCAGCAATCAGCCCCAGCATTTT.

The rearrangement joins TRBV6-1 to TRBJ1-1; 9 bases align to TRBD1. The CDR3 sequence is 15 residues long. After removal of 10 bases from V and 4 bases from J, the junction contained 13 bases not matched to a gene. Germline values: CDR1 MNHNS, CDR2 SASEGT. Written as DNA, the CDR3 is TGTGCCACCAGCCGCGGGACAGGGTTTGCCACTGAAGCTTTCTTT. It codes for CATSRGTGFATEAFF.

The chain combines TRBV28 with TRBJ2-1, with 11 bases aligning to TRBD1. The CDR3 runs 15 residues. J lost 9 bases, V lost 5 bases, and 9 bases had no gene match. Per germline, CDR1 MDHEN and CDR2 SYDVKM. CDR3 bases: TGTGCCAGCAGTCCTCCCGGGACAGGGGGTCTTGAGCAGTTCTTC. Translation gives CASSPPGTGGLEQFF.

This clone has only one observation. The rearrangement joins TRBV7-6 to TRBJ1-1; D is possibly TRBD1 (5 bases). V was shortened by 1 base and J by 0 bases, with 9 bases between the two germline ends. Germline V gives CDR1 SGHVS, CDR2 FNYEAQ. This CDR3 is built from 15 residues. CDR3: CASSLGQTLNTEAFF. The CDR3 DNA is TGTGCCAGCAGCTTAGGACAGACCTTGAACACTGAAGCTTTCTTT.